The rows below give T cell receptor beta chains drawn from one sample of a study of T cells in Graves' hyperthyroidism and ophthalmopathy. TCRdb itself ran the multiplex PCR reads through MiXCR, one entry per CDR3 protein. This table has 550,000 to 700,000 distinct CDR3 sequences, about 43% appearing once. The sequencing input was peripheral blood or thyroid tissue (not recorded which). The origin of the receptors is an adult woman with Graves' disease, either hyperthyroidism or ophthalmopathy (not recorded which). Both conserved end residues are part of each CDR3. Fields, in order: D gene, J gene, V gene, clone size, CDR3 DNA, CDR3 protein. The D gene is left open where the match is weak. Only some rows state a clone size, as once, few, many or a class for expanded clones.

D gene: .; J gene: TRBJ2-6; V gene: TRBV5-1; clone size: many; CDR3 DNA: TGCGCCAGCAGCTTGGAGGGGGCTGGGGCCAACGTCCTGACTTTC; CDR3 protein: CASSLEGAGANVLTF
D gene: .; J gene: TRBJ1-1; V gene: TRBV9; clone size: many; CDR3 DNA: TGTGCCAGCAGCGTACATACCTCCCTCACTGAAGCTTTCTTT; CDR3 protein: CASSVHTSLTEAFF
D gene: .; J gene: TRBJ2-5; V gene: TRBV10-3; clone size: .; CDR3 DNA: TGTGCCATCGGTGAGAGGGCTCAGCGAGAGACCCAGTACTTC; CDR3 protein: CAIGERAQRETQYF
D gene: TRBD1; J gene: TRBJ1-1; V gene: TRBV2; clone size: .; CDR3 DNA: TGTGCCAGCCTACAGGGGAGGAGTGGAAACACTGAAGCTTTCTTT; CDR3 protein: CASLQGRSGNTEAFF
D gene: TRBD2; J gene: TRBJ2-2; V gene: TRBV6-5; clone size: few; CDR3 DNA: TGTGCCAGCAGCCCGGGACTAGAGGTCACCGGGGAGCTGTTTTTT; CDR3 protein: CASSPGLEVTGELFF
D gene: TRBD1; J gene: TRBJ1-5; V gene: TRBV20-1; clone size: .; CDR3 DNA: TGCAGTGCTAGAGTGACAGGGGGCGCGGGCAGTCAGCCCCAGCATTTT; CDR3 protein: CSARVTGGAGSQPQHF
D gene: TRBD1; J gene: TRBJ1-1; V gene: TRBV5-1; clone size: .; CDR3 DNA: TGCGCCAGCAGCTTGGACGGGACAGGGGTCTCGAACACTGAAGCTTTCTTT; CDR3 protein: CASSLDGTGVSNTEAFF
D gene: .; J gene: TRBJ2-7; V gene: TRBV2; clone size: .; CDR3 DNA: TGTGCCAGCAGCTCCCATCCTGGGGACTCCTACGAGCAGTACTTC; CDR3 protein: CASSSHPGDSYEQYF
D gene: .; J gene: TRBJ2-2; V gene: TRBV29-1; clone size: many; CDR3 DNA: TGCAGCGTTGAAACGTGGAACACCGGGGAGCTGTTTTTT; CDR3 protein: CSVETWNTGELFF
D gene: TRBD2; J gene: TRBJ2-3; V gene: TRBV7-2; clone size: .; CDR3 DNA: TGTGCCAGCAGCCGCGGGACTAGCGGGGTGGGGGATACGCAGTATTTT; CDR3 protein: CASSRGTSGVGDTQYF
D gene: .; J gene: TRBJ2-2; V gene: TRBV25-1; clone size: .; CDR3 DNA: TGTGCCAGCAGTGAATGGGGAGGAGGGGGGTCCGGGGAGCTGTTTTTT; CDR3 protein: CASSEWGGGGSGELFF
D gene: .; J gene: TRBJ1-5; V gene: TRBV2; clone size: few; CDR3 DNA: TGTGCCAGCAGTGAAGGAGGGGCAGGGACCGGGCAGACCCAGCATTTT; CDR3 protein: CASSEGGAGTGQTQHF
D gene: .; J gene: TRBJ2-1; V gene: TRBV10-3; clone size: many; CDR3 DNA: TGTGCCATCAGGGGAGTTGGTGAGCAGTTCTTC; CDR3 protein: CAIRGVGEQFF
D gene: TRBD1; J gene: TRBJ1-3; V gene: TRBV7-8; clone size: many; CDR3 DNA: TGTGCCAGCAGCTTAGGCAGGGGGCGAACTGGAAACACCATATATTTT; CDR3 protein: CASSLGRGRTGNTIYF
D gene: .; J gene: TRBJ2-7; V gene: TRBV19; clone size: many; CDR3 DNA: TGTGCCAGTAGTTCCCCGCTTTCCCCCTACGAGCAGTACTTC; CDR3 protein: CASSSPLSPYEQYF
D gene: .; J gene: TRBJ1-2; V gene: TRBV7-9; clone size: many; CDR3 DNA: TGTGCCAGCAGCCTAGAACAAAAACAGGGAGAGGACTATGGCTACACCTTC; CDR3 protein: CASSLEQKQGEDYGYTF
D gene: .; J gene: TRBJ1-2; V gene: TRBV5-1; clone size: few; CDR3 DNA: TGCGCCAGCAGCTTGGAACAGCCGAACTATGGCTACACCTTC; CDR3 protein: CASSLEQPNYGYTF
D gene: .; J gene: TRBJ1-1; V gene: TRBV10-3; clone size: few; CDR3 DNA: TGTGCCATCACCCAGGACGTAGACACTGAAGCTTTCTTT; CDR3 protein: CAITQDVDTEAFF
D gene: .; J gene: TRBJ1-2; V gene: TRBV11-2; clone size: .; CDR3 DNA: TGTGCCAGCAGCGGACTGAGGGGGTCGCGTGGCTACACCTTC; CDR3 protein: CASSGLRGSRGYTF
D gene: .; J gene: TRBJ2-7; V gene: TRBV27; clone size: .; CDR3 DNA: TGTGCCAGCAGTTTATGGGGGGCGCCCGGGGACGAGCAGTACTTC; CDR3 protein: CASSLWGAPGDEQYF
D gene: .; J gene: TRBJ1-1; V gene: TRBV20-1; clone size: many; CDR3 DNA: TGCAGTGCTAGTCGGCAGGTCGGTTATATGGGGAACACTGAAGCTTTCTTT; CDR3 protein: CSASRQVGYMGNTEAFF
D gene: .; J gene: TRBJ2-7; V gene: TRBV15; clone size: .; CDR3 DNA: TGTGCCACCAGCAGGGAAATCAGTGCGCAGTACTTC; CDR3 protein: CATSREISAQYF
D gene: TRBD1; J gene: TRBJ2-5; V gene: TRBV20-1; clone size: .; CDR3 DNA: TGCAGTGCTCGAGAGGGGACAGCTAACACCGGGGAGACCCAGTACTTC; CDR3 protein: CSAREGTANTGETQYF
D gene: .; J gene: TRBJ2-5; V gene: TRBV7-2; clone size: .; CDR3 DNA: TGTGCCAGCAGCTTAGCCGGGGGTGCCCAAGAGACCCAGTACTTC; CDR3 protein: CASSLAGGAQETQYF
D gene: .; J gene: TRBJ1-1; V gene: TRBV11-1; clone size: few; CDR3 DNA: TGTGCCAGCAGCTTCACCCCCGGGAGTACTGAAGCTTTCTTT; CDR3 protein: CASSFTPGSTEAFF
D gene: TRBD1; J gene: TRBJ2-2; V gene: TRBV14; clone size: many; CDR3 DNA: TGTGCCAGCAGCCTCCCCGGGACAGGGCACACCGGGGAGCTGTTTTTT; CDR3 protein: CASSLPGTGHTGELFF
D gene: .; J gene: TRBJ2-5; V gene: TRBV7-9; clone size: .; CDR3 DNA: TGTGCCAGCAGCTCACCGACCGGGGCTGGAGAGACCCAGTACTTC; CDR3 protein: CASSSPTGAGETQYF
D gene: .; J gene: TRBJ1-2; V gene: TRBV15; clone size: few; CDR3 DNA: TGTGCCACCAGTTCCAGAGTACGGACAGAGAATGGCTACACCTTC; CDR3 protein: CATSSRVRTENGYTF
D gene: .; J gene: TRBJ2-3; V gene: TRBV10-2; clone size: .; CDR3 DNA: TGCGCCAGCTGTTCCCAAATAAAGCGCACAGATACGCAGTATTTT; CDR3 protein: CASCSQIKRTDTQYF
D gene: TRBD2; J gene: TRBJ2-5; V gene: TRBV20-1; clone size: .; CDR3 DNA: TGCAGTGCTAGAAGGCTAGCGGGAGCGGAGACCCAGTACTTC; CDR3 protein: CSARRLAGAETQYF
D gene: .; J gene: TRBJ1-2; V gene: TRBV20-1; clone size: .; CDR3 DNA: TGCAGAGCCACCTCAGGGCGGATGGATGGCTACACCTTC; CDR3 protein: CRATSGRMDGYTF
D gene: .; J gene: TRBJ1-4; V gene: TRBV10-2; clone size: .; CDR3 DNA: TGCGCCAGCAGTGTGCGGTGGAGGGAAAAACTGTTTTTT; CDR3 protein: CASSVRWREKLFF
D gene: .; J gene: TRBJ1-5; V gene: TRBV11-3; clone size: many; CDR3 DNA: TGTGCCAGCAGCTCTACAGGGTTCGATCAGCCCCAGCATTTT; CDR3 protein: CASSSTGFDQPQHF
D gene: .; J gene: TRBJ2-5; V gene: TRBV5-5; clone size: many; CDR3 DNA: TGTGCCAGCAGCTTCCGATCGGAGGAGACCCAGTACTTC; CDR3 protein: CASSFRSEETQYF
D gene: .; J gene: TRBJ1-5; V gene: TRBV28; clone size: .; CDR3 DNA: TGTGCCAGCAGGCTACAAACAGGAGCTCAGCCCCAGCATTTT; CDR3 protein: CASRLQTGAQPQHF
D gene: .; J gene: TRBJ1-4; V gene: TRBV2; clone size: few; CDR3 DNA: TGTGCCAGCGGAACAGGGAGCCGCGTAAAACTGTTTTTT; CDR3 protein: CASGTGSRVKLFF
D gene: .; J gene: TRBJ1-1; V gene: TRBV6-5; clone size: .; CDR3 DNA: TGTGCCAGCAGTTACAGCACTGAAGCTTTCTTT; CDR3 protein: CASSYSTEAFF
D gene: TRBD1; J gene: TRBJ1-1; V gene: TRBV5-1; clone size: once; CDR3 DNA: TGCGCCAGCAGCTTGAGGGACAGGGCTGAAGCTTTCTTT; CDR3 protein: CASSLRDRAEAFF
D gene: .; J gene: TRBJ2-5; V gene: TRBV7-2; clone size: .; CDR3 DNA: TGTGCCAGCAGCTGGGCCGGGGGCGAATTGGAGACCCAGTACTTC; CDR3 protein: CASSWAGGELETQYF
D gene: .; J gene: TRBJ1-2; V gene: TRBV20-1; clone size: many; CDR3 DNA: TGCAGTGCTAGGGACAAGCTCGGACGGGACTCTACCTCCTATGGCTACACCTTC; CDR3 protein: CSARDKLGRDSTSYGYTF
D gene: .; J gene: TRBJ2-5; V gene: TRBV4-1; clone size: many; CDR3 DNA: TGCGCCAGCAGTCATGAGGGGGATCAGGAGACCCAGTACTTC; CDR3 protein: CASSHEGDQETQYF
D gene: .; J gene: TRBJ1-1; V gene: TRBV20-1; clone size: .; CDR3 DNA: TGCAGTGCTAGGAGAGGGGGGGTGGACACTGAAGCTTTCTTT; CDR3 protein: CSARRGGVDTEAFF
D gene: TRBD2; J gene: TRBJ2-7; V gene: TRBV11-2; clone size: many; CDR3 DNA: TGTGCCAGCAGCCCTCTAGCGGGAGGGTATTCCTACGAGCAGTACTTC; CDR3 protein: CASSPLAGGYSYEQYF
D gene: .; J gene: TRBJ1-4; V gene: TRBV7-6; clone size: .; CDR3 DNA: TGTGCCAGCAGCTCAGGGACCCAAAATGAAAAACTGTTTTTT; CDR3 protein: CASSSGTQNEKLFF
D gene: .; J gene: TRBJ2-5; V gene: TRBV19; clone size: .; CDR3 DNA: TGTGCCAGTAGTCATAACAGCATTGGGGAGACCCAGTACTTC; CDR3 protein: CASSHNSIGETQYF
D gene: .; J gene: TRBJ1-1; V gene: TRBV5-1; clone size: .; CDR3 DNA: TGCGCCAGCAGCCCAAGGACTAGCGGGAGTTTCGACACTGAAGCTTTCTTT; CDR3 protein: CASSPRTSGSFDTEAFF
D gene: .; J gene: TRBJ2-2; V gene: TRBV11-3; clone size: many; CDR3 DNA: TGTGCCAGCAGCTTAGTAGGCCCCACCGGGGAGCTGTTTTTT; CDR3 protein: CASSLVGPTGELFF
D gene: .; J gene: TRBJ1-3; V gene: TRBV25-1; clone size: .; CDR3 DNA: TGTGCCAGTTACGGGGGGGGGCCGGAACTGACTGGAAACACCATATATTTT; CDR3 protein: CASYGGGPELTGNTIYF